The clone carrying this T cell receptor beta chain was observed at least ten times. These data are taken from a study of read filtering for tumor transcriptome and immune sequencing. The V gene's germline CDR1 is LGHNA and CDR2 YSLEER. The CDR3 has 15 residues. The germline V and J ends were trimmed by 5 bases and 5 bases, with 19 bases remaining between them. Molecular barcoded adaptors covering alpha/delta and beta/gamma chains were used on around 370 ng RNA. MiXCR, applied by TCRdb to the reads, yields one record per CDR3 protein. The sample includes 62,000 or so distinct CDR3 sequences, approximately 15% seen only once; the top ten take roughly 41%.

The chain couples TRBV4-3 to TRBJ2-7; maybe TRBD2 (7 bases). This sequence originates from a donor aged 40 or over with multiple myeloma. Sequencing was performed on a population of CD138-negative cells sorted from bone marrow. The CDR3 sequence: CASSLSGGPMNEQYF. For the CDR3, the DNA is TGCGCCAGCAGCTTATCGGGGGGCCCGATGAACGAGCAGTACTTC.